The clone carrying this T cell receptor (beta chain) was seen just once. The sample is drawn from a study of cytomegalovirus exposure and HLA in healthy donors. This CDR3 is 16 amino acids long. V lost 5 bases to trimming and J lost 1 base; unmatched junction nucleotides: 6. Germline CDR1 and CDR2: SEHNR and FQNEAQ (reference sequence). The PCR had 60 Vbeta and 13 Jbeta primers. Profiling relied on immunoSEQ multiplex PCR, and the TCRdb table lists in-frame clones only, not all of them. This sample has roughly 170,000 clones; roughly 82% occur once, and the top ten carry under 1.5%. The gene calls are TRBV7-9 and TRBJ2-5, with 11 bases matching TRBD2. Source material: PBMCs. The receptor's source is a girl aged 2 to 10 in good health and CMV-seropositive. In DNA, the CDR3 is TGTGCCAGCAGCATCCCGGGACTAGCGGCCCAAGAGACCCAGTACTTC. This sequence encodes CASSIPGLAAQETQYF. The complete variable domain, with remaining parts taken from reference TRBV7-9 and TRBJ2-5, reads DTGVSQNPRHKITKRGQNVTFRCDPISEHNRLYWYRQTLGQGPEFLTYFQNEAQLEKSRLLSDRFSAERPKGSFSTLEIQRTEQGDSAMYLCASSIPGLAAQETQYFGPGTRLLVL.